This T cell receptor beta chain was profiled in a study of coeliac disease (dated 2022 in TCRdb). The study in broad terms: Each coeliac patient was placed into one of three groups: newly diagnosed active disease, refractory coeliac disease type I, or disease controlled by a gluten-free diet. Next-generation sequencing of rearranged TRB and TRG CDR3 regions was used on small intestinal lymphocyte fractions taken from coeliac and non-coeliac patients. The goal was to describe the TR repertoires of small intestinal T cells in active coeliac disease, in refractory type I coeliac disease, and in coeliac disease treated with a gluten-free diet. The full study included around 30 patients: around 22 with serologically confirmed coeliac disease and 8 controls with non-small intestinal disorders. TRB sequencing worked for samples from fewer than 35 subjects, and these included 20 to 25 paired bulk unsorted intraepithelial and lamina propria cell samples. Study-wide findings and limitations: TRB and TRG repertoires of active coeliac intraepithelial and lamina propria samples showed lower clonality than controls, suggesting recruitment of diverse T cells. TRB repertoires were mostly private, with most amino acid sequences found in only one sample, and V-gene usage showed no significant difference between disease groups. Cross-contamination between compartments was possible, because separating intraepithelial cells from lamina propria cells did not produce high-purity fractions. In the authors' view, the approach was unsuitable for unbiased detection of gliadin-specific T cells, since gliadin-specific T cells are scarce and rarely shared between patients.

The library came from the immunoSEQ multiplex PCR assay. The TR loci were subjected to amplification by multiplexed PCR, for which V gene segments served as targets of the forward primers and J gene segments as targets of the reverse primers. Amplified CDR3 regions were sequenced on the Illumina HiSeq System. In the paper's pipeline: Closely related reads were merged by a nearest-neighbour algorithm to remove PCR and sequencing errors and to collapse the data into unique sequences. Each repertoire was summarised by clonality and by T cell density, with T cell density defined as TR molecules per amount of genomic DNA input. Public TRs were defined as CDR3 amino acid sequences in at least 80% of unsorted samples, then tested for differential abundance between coeliac and control samples. Kruskal-Wallis tests followed by Dunn post-tests were used to test for differences in clonality and density between disease groups. Held by TCRdb, this immuneACCESS table contains in-frame sequences only and omits some clones. Under half of the omission traces to an unresolved V gene where checked; the cause of the rest is unknown. From that table come the V and J calls and clone size; the DNA was used to work out D and trimming. Within this sample are under 3,000 clones, with roughly three fifths of them counted one time only. In total, the top ten clones hold around 24% of the sample.

Cells were frozen in aliquots of 500,000 in DMSO/FBS in liquid nitrogen, and a single aliquot from each fraction was used for sequencing. Endoscopy and small intestinal biopsy were performed in all 30 patients in the study. To release intraepithelial cells, biopsies were stirred at 37 degrees Celsius for one hour in RPMI containing EGTA, MgCl2 and 1% FBS. The Qiagen DNeasy blood extraction kit was used to extract genomic DNA from the frozen unsorted cell fractions. Comment on this clone: The clone's antigen remains unknown. The input lacks base qualities; no much larger clone sits a single base away.

Sequencing was carried out using intraepithelial lymphocytes from the gut. This specimen's cell subset or site label, per the study, means: intraepithelial cell (IEC) fraction of small intestinal biopsy. This sequence was found in a woman aged 70 to 79 with celiac disease on a gluten-free diet.

The DNA sequence is given as TGTGCCAGCAGCCAAATGGGACAGGGTGGGGAGACCCAGTACTTC. It specifies CASSQMGQGGETQYF. Recombination linked TRBV9 to TRBJ2-5; the central 9 bases match TRBD1. Trimming accounts for 4 bases at V and 5 bases at J, while the number of junction bases matched to no gene is 9. Sequences SGDLS (CDR1) and YYNGEE (CDR2) are obtained from the germline V gene. Inclusive of the bounding cysteine and phenylalanine, the CDR3 is 15 residues long. The kept DNA is CDR3 alone, 45 bases in frame from the first base. Full variable domain (CDR3 extended with the reference TRBV9 and TRBJ2-5 proteins): DSGVTQTPKHLITATGQRVTLRCSPRSGDLSVYWYQQSLDQGLQFLIQYYNGEERAKGNILERFSAQQFPDLHSELNLSSLELGDSALYFCASSQMGQGGETQYFGPGTRLLVL.